A single sample is the source of the 14 T cell receptor beta chains below, sequenced in a study of shared clonotypes between healthy human individuals. Naive CD8 cells comprised CD45RO-negative, CCR7-positively selected cells, excluding terminally differentiated effector memory CD45RA+ cells. Clones were read by immunoSEQ multiplex PCR, and TCRdb kept only the in-frame ones, dropping some. The sample yields around 2,000,000 clones, approximately 95% seen once. The sequencing input was naive CD8+ T cells sorted from blood. The receptors come from a man between 18 and 35 years old in good health.

This chain links TRBV30 with TRBJ2-1; tentatively, D is TRBD1 (5 bases). The V and J ends lost 3 bases and 2 bases respectively, with 14 bases between them. The V gene's germline CDR1 is GTSNPN and CDR2 SVGIG (reference sequence). CDR3 length: 15 amino acids. CDR3 DNA sequence: TGTGCCTGGAGGTTCCAGGGCTTCCCCTACAATGAGCAGTTCTTC. It codes for CAWRFQGFPYNEQFF.

The gene calls are TRBV5-6 and TRBJ2-7, with TRBD2 as a possible D gene (6 bases). The CDR3 is made up of 15 amino acids. Trimming removed 4 bases from V and 5 bases from J, with 19 bases in between. CDR1 and CDR2 from the germline V gene are SGHDT and YYEEEE. CDR3 nucleotides: TGTGCCAGCAGCACCTGGGGTGGGCGGGAAGACGAGCAGTACTTC. It encodes CASSTWGGREDEQYF.

The chain recombines TRBV5-6 with TRBJ2-4; D remains unclear. The V gene lost 2 bases and the J gene lost 8 bases, with 5 bases spanning the gap. In germline, CDR1 is SGHDT, CDR2 YYEEEE. This CDR3 region has 11 residues. This CDR3 reads CASSFGDIQYF. In nucleotides, the CDR3 is TGTGCCAGCAGCTTCGGCGACATTCAGTACTTC.

The rearrangement joins TRBV7-9 to TRBJ2-4; 13 bases are a match to TRBD2. The CDR3 consists of 15 residues. The J segment lost 8 bases and the V segment lost 5 bases, leaving 6 bases of the junction unmatched. The germline CDR1 and CDR2 sequences are SEHNR and FQNEAQ (reference sequence). This CDR3 is CASSPTSGGIDIQYF. As DNA, the CDR3 is TGTGCCAGCAGCCCGACTAGCGGGGGGATTGACATTCAGTACTTC.

This clone was detected once. The chain joins TRBV7-8 to TRBJ1-5, with TRBD1 as a possible D gene (5 bases). The CDR3 spans 16 residues. Germline V gene data show CDR1 as SGHVS and CDR2 as FQNEAQ. Deletions cut 3 bases from V and 3 bases from J, with 15 bases between. DNA for the CDR3: TGTGCCAGCAGCTTGGGTGGCGGGGGAGACAATCAGCCCCAGCATTTT. Its translation: CASSLGGGGDNQPQHF.

On this clone: The sample holds other DNA sequences that translate to the same CDR3. The chain employs TRBV6-1 and TRBJ2-3; D might be TRBD2 (6 bases). The V end lost 3 bases, the J end lost 3 bases, and 10 bases lay between the germline ends. Looked up from germline, CDR1 is MNHNS and CDR2 is SASEGT. CDR3 length: 14 amino acids. CDR3 nucleotide sequence: TGTGCCAGCAGTGACCTGGCGGGAACAGATACGCAGTATTTT. It is translated as CASSDLAGTDTQYF.

The gene calls are TRBV7-2 and TRBJ1-4; a possible D gene is TRBD1 (5 bases). The CDR3 runs to 16 residues. V dropped 5 bases and J dropped 8 bases, with 21 bases sitting between them. CDR1 and CDR2 (germline): SGHTA, FQGNSA. For the CDR3, the DNA is TGTGCCAGCAGCCCCGAACCGGGGCTTAGGAGGGAAAAACTGTTTTTT. As protein: CASSPEPGLRREKLFF.

A remark on this clone: A junction boundary mismatches the germline segment, possibly from a read error. The V call is TRBV6-1, the J call TRBJ1-5; D is possibly TRBD1 (5 bases). The V gene's germline CDR1 is MNHNS and CDR2 SASEGT. This CDR3 spans 14 amino acids. This chain's CDR3 is CASSEEGRGQPQHF. The CDR3 coding sequence is TGTGCCAGCAGCGAAGAGGGGCGAGGGCAGCCCCAGCATTTT.

The gene calls are TRBV27 and TRBJ2-3; D remains ambiguous. V shed 7 bases and J shed 5 bases, with 13 bases lying between them. The CDR3 runs 13 residues. Per the germline V gene, CDR1 is MNHEY and CDR2 is SMNVEV (reference sequence). This CDR3 is CASNSRLQDTQYF. CDR3 nucleotides: TGTGCCAGCAACTCCCGGCTGCAAGATACGCAGTATTTT.

This chain connects TRBV9 to TRBJ2-5, with a possible D match to TRBD2 (6 bases). The CDR3 contains 15 residues. Trimming pared 6 bases from V and 1 base from J, leaving 16 bases between. Germline V CDR1 and CDR2: SGDLS, YYNGEE. The CDR3 nucleotides are TGTGCCAGCAACCCCGACGGGAGCTCCCAAGAGACCCAGTACTTC. It encodes CASNPDGSSQETQYF.

V usage is TRBV19 and J usage is TRBJ1-1; D remains ambiguous. V lost 3 bases, J lost 1 base, and 12 bases lay in between. Germline V gives CDR1 LNHDA, CDR2 SQIVND (reference sequence). This CDR3 has 15 amino acids. The CDR3: CASSMARLSNTEAFF. CDR3 DNA: TGTGCCAGTAGTATGGCCAGATTATCGAACACTGAAGCTTTCTTT. The whole variable domain, remainder taken from reference TRBV19 and TRBJ1-1, is DGGITQSPKYLFRKEGQNVTLSCEQNLNHDAMYWYRQDPGQGLRLIYYSQIVNDFQKGDIAEGYSVSREKKESFPLTVTSAQKNPTAFYLCASSMARLSNTEAFFGQGTRLTVV.

V and J are TRBV7-9 and TRBJ1-1; 10 bases are shared with TRBD1. CDR1 SEHNR and CDR2 FQNEAQ come from the germline V gene (reference sequence). This CDR3 comprises 15 residues. With V trimmed by 5 bases and J by 3 bases, 6 bases remained unmatched. CDR3 DNA: TGTGCCAGCAGCACCATCGGGACAGGGGACACTGAAGCTTTCTTT. As protein: CASSTIGTGDTEAFF.

This chain connects TRBV28 to TRBJ2-5, with a weak D call TRBD1 (6 bases). The CDR3 consists of 14 residues. The V gene lost 3 bases and the J gene lost 5 bases, with 13 bases spanning the gap. Germline V lookup: CDR1 MDHEN, CDR2 SYDVKM. The CDR3 spells CASSFRGEVETQYF. The CDR3 nucleotides are TGTGCCAGCAGTTTCAGGGGTGAGGTGGAGACCCAGTACTTC.

The CDR3: CASIMGGFGDMNTEAFF. CDR3 coding DNA: TGTGCCAGCATTATGGGGGGCTTTGGAGATATGAACACTGAAGCTTTCTTT. The chain uses TRBV28 and TRBJ1-1, with D perhaps matching TRBD1 (6 bases). The germline gives CDR1 MDHEN, CDR2 SYDVKM. V was clipped by 7 bases and J by 0 bases, with 21 bases between them. The CDR3 is 17 amino acids.